This T cell receptor beta chain was sequenced in a study of OX40 agonist ivuxolimab in advanced cancers. There are 18 residues in the CDR3. V lost 5 bases to trimming and J lost 5 bases; unmatched junction nucleotides: 16. The V gene's germline CDR1 is SGHTA and CDR2 FQGNSA. This clone was seen just once. Baseline, cycle 4 day 1, and cycle 7 day 1 were the blood sampling points. Clones were read by immunoSEQ multiplex PCR, and TCRdb kept only the in-frame ones, dropping some. The repertoire has some 44,000 clones, around 85% of them found once; the top ten carry over 0.3%. The chain has TRBV7-2 and TRBJ2-2, with 8 bases aligning to TRBD2. The specimen was CD4+ or CD8+ T cells sorted from blood, collected in a trial of the OX40 agonist ivuxolimab. The sequence was collected from an adult with an advanced solid tumor such as melanoma, head and neck, liver or kidney cancer. CDR3 residues: CASSPMRLAWDVTGELFF. CDR3 bases: TGTGCCAGCAGCCCCATGAGACTAGCGTGGGATGTAACCGGGGAGCTGTTTTTT. Combining the CDR3 with reference TRBV7-2 and TRBJ2-2 gives the whole variable domain GAGVSQSPSNKVTEKGKDVELRCDPISGHTALYWYRQSLGQGLEFLIYFQGNSAPDKSGLPSDRFSAERTGGSVSTLTIQRTQQEDSAVYLCASSPMRLAWDVTGELFFGEGSRLTVL.